This T cell receptor beta chain was captured in a study of blood T cell repertoires in COVID-19. Study details: In each case, the material was cDNA or gDNA derived from T cells, B-cell-depleted T cells, or PBMCs.

The assay was immunoSEQ multiplex PCR, and TCRdb's table has in-frame clones only and misses some. The sample gives fewer than 200,000 clones, roughly 82% of which show up once; around 8% is in the top ten. Sequencing was performed on peripheral blood. The clonotype was recovered from an older woman with acute or convalescent COVID-19.

For the CDR3, the DNA is TGTGCCAGCAGTATTCGCAGGAACTCTGGAAACACCATATATTTT. It yields the protein CASSIRRNSGNTIYF. V is TRBV2 and J is TRBJ1-3; D is undetermined. Germline V gene data show CDR1 as SNHLY and CDR2 as FYNNEI. The CDR3 runs to 15 residues. Deletions cut 5 bases from V and 0 bases from J, with 11 bases between.